The 19 T cell receptor beta chains listed next were all sequenced from one sample in a study of blood T cell repertoires in COVID-19. Libraries were prepared by immunoSEQ multiplex PCR; TCRdb keeps only in-frame clonotypes and omits some of them. The top ten clones hold about 16% of a sample with roughly 50,000 clones, over 75% of them seen once. Sequencing used peripheral blood. Receptors originate from a human donor with active COVID-19. The donor label of this sample is uncertain.

The gene calls are TRBV3-1 (or the pseudogene TRBV3-2) and TRBJ1-5; D call uncertain. The CDR3 loop spans 12 amino acids. The germline V gene encodes CDR1 LGHDT and CDR2 YNNKEL (reference sequence). Trimming pared 4 bases from V and 7 bases from J, leaving 8 bases between. CDR3 coding DNA: TGTGCCAGCAGCCTGCCGGGACAGCCCCAGCATTTT. Protein product: CASSLPGQPQHF.

The DNA of the CDR3 is TGTGCCAGCAGTTTCTTAAGGGGGGGCGGAAACACCATATATTTT. Translated: CASSFLRGGGNTIYF. The chain has TRBV6-5 and TRBJ1-3, with a possible D match to TRBD1 (6 bases). This CDR3 contains 15 residues. The V gene's germline CDR1 is MNHEY and CDR2 SVGAGI. Trimming left V 4 bases short and J 4 bases short, with 14 bases between.

V is TRBV12-3 or TRBV12-4 and J is TRBJ1-6, with 7 bases matching TRBD1. V trimming: 6 bases; J trimming: 18 bases; junction bases outside the gene matches: 8. This CDR3 comprises 11 residues. The CDR3 loop reads CASRGTDCSHF. CDR3 nucleotide sequence: TGTGCCAGCAGGGGGACAGACTGTAGCCACTTT.

Note on this clone: A read error may produce the germline difference seen at one junction end. The V and J genes are TRBV5-4 and TRBJ2-3, with unresolved D. Germline V lookup: CDR1 SGHNT, CDR2 YYREEE (reference sequence). This CDR3 has 14 amino acids. CDR3: CASSFHPNTDAQYF. As DNA, the CDR3 is TGTGCCAGCAGCTTTCACCCTAACACAGATGCGCAGTATTTT.

This chain uses TRBV14 with TRBJ1-1; D is ambiguous. CDR3 size: 15 residues. Germline lookup yields CDR1 SGHDN and CDR2 FVKESK. Trimming cost V 4 bases and J 4 bases, with 16 bases left between them. DNA for the CDR3: TGTGCCAGCAGCCGCGGACTCCTACGGGGCACTGAAGCTTTCTTT. Protein: CASSRGLLRGTEAFF.

V is TRBV11-3 and J is TRBJ2-5; perhaps TRBD1 as D (6 bases). V lost 2 bases and J lost 1, with 17 bases in between. Germline V gene data show CDR1 as SGHNT and CDR2 as YENEEA. The CDR3 consists of 17 residues. The CDR3 sequence is CASSLRVPGRGQETQYF. CDR3 sequence (DNA): TGTGCCAGCAGCTTAAGGGTCCCTGGCAGGGGCCAAGAGACCCAGTACTTC.

This clone was observed once. J is TRBJ2-1 and V is TRBV24-1, with 7 bases lining up with TRBD1. J was trimmed by 8 bases and V by 3 bases; bases with no gene match: 12. The length of the CDR3 is 16 residues. Germline V lookup: CDR1 KGHDR, CDR2 SFDVKD. CDR3 region: CATSDVAGGKDDEQFF. In DNA, the CDR3 is TGTGCCACCAGTGATGTGGCAGGGGGAAAGGACGATGAGCAGTTCTTC.

V and J are TRBV4-3 and TRBJ2-1; 10 bases are shared with TRBD2. CDR3 length: 19 amino acids. Trimming removed 0 bases from V and 8 bases from J; junction bases left unmatched: 16. From germline, CDR1 is LGHNA and CDR2 YSLEER. The DNA for the CDR3 is TGCGCCAGCAGCCAAGATTTGATTAGCGGGGGGACCATTTATTATGAGCAGTTCTTC. Protein sequence: CASSQDLISGGTIYYEQFF.

The J gene is TRBJ2-3, the V gene TRBV10-3; 13 nucleotides agree with TRBD2. The germline V gene has CDR1 ENHRY and CDR2 SYGVKD. CDR3 size: 19 residues. J was trimmed by 6 bases and V by 7 bases; bases with no gene match: 19. CDR3 sequence (DNA): TGTGCCATCACCCGATCCCTAGGGACTAGCGGGGCTCAGGGGGATACGCAGTATTTT. As protein: CAITRSLGTSGAQGDTQYF.

This clone showed up just once. The chain links TRBV11-2 to TRBJ1-3; D not certain. CDR1 is SGHAT and CDR2 is FQNNGV in the germline V gene. Trimming pared 4 bases from V and 8 bases from J, leaving 18 bases between. This CDR3 has 15 residues. The CDR3 DNA follows: TGTGCCAGCAGCTCTACCCCAGGAATCTTCGACACCATATATTTT. The encoded protein is CASSSTPGIFDTIYF.

J is TRBJ1-2 and V is TRBV6-5; 9 nucleotides agree with TRBD1. Trimming cost V 5 bases and J 4 bases; bases outside gene matches: 8. The CDR3 contains 15 residues. Germline V lookup: CDR1 MNHEY, CDR2 SVGAGI. CDR3 sequence: CASSRPQGAGYGYTF. As DNA, the CDR3 is TGTGCCAGCAGTCGACCACAGGGGGCGGGCTATGGCTACACCTTC.

This clone appeared a single time. The chain carries TRBV6-2 or TRBV6-3 and TRBJ1-1; TRBD1 might be the D (6 bases). The V gene lost 0 bases and the J gene lost 1 base, with 9 bases spanning the gap. Germline-derived CDR1 and CDR2 are MNHEY and SVGEGT. This CDR3 spans 15 amino acids. CDR3 nucleotides: TGTGCCAGCAGTTACTCGGGGGCCTGGAACACTGAAGCTTTCTTT. Translated: CASSYSGAWNTEAFF.

This clone appeared a few times. The rearrangement links TRBV7-8 to TRBJ1-2; D gene ambiguous. This CDR3 comprises 13 residues. CDR1 and CDR2 (germline): SGHVS, FQNEAQ. The V end lost 5 bases, the J end lost 8 bases, and 15 bases lay between the germline ends. This CDR3 reads CASSPDLAGGYTF. In DNA, the CDR3 is TGTGCCAGCAGCCCGGACCTAGCGGGAGGCTACACCTTC.

The gene calls are TRBV4-1 and TRBJ2-2, with 10 bases that match TRBD1. V dropped 6 bases and J dropped 6; count of bases not matched to a gene: 7. This CDR3 spans 15 amino acids. CDR1 MGHRA and CDR2 YSYEKL come from the germline V gene. Here the CDR3 reads CASRRTGGNAGELFF. For the CDR3, the DNA is TGCGCCAGCAGACGGACAGGGGGAAACGCCGGGGAGCTGTTTTTT.

The table lists this clone with a count of one. The genes are TRBV11-2 and TRBJ2-7; possibly TRBD1 for D (5 bases). The CDR3 loop spans 14 amino acids. Germline CDR1 is SGHAT and CDR2 is FQNNGV. Trimming took off 0 bases at V and 3 bases at J, with 9 bases between the two ends. CDR3 coding DNA: TGTGCCAGCAGCTTAGAGGCAGGGAACTACGAGCAGTACTTC. Protein sequence: CASSLEAGNYEQYF.

V is TRBV7-2 and J is TRBJ2-5, with D uncertain. The CDR3 has 11 amino acids. V gave up 3 bases and J gave up 5 bases, with 4 bases separating them. Germline CDR1 and CDR2: SGHTA and FQGNSA. The CDR3 spells CASSFSETQYF. The CDR3 coding sequence is TGTGCCAGCAGCTTCTCTGAGACCCAGTACTTC.

This rearrangement joins TRBV3-1 (or the pseudogene TRBV3-2) to TRBJ1-1; unclear D gene. Germline V lookup: CDR1 LGHDT, CDR2 YNNKEL (reference sequence). The ends were cut back, 4 bases at V and 0 bases at J, with 9 bases in the middle. The CDR3 runs to 14 residues. The CDR3 sequence: CASSLSQLNTEAFF. In DNA form, the CDR3 reads TGTGCCAGCAGCCTCTCGCAGTTGAACACTGAAGCTTTCTTT.

The chain has TRBV7-9 and TRBJ2-1, with 9 bases fitting TRBD1. Trimming at V came to 6 bases and at J to 9 bases, leaving 9 bases not matched to a gene. The germline gives CDR1 SEHNR, CDR2 FQNEAQ (reference sequence). CDR3 length equals 14 residues. CDR3 bases: TGTGCCAGCAGTCGGGACAGGGAAGGTTTTGAGCAGTTCTTC. Translation: CASSRDREGFEQFF.

The chain links TRBV7-2 to TRBJ2-3, with D perhaps TRBD1 (7 bases). The V end lost 3 bases, the J end lost 3 bases, and 13 bases lay between the germline ends. The CDR3 runs 15 residues. The germline V gene encodes CDR1 SGHTA and CDR2 FQGNSA. CDR3 sequence (DNA): TGTGCCAGCAGCTTTCAGGGGGGTTCTACAGATACGCAGTATTTT. Its protein is CASSFQGGSTDTQYF.